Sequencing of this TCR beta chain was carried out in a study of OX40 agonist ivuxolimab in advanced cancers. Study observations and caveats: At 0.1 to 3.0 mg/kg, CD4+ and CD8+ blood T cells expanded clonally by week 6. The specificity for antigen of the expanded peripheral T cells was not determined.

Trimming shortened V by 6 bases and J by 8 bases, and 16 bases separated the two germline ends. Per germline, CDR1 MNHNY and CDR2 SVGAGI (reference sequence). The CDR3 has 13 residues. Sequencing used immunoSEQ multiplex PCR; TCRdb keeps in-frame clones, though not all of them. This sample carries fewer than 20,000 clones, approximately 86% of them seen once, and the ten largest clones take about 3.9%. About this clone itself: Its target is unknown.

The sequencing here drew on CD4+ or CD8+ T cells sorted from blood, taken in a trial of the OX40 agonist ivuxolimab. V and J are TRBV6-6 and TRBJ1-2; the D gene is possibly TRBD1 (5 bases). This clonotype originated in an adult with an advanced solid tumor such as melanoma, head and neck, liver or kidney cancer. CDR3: CASRPFGTQGYTF. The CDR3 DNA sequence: TGTGCCAGCAGACCTTTTGGGACTCAAGGCTACACCTTC.